What follows are 27 T cell receptor beta chains derived from one specimen sequenced in a study of shared clonotypes between healthy human individuals. The repertoire was sequenced with immunoSEQ multiplex PCR; TCRdb's copy has only in-frame clones and lacks some. The table records about 510,000 clones, 90% to 96% of them present only once. The sequenced sample was naive CD4+ T cells sorted from blood. Subset here: CD45RA+ positively selected. The source of these receptors is a woman aged 30 to 39 in good health.

The rearrangement uses TRBV6-1 and TRBJ2-4, with D tentatively TRBD2 (6 bases). Between the trimmed V and J ends, which lost 3 bases and 6 bases, there was a span of 12 bases. CDR1 and CDR2 (germline): MNHNS, SASEGT. The CDR3 totals 14 residues. CDR3 loop: CASSEAGTPNIQYF. The CDR3 bases are TGTGCCAGCAGTGAGGCCGGGACTCCAAACATTCAGTACTTC.

V gene TRBV29-1 combines with J gene TRBJ1-2; D possibly corresponds to TRBD1 (5 bases). CDR1 SQVTM and CDR2 ANQGSEA come from the germline V gene. The CDR3 loop spans 11 amino acids. This chain's CDR3 is CSSGGDYGYTF. The CDR3 DNA follows: TGCAGTAGTGGGGGGGACTATGGCTACACCTTC. Together with reference TRBV29-1 and TRBJ1-2, the CDR3 gives the full variable domain: SAVISQKPSRDICQRGTSLTIQCQVDSQVTMMFWYRQQPGQSLTLIATANQGSEATYESGFVIDKFPISRPNLTFSTLTVSNMSPEDSSIYLCSSGGDYGYTFGSGTRLTVV.

The chain couples TRBV9 to TRBJ1-3, with D possibly being TRBD1 (6 bases). From germline, CDR1 is SGDLS and CDR2 YYNGEE. The length of the CDR3 is 15 residues. The V and J ends lost 3 bases and 2 bases respectively, with 12 bases between them. The CDR3 DNA reads TGTGCCAGCAGCGGCGGGACACAGACTGGAAACACCATATATTTT. Translated, it gives CASSGGTQTGNTIYF.

V and J are TRBV14 and TRBJ2-7; 12 nucleotides align to TRBD2. Germline CDR1 SGHDN, CDR2 FVKESK. V gave up 3 bases and J gave up 7 bases; unmatched junction bases: 7. The CDR3 has 15 amino acids. DNA of the CDR3: TGTGCCAGCAGCCAGCTACTAGCGGGAGGTGAGGAGCAGTACTTC. Amino acid sequence: CASSQLLAGGEEQYF. The whole variable domain, remainder taken from reference TRBV14 and TRBJ2-7, is EAGVTQFPSHSVIEKGQTVTLRCDPISGHDNLYWYRRVMGKEIKFLLHFVKESKQDESGMPNNRFLAERTGGTYSTLKVQPAELEDSGVYFCASSQLLAGGEEQYFGPGTRLTVT.

The chain links TRBV6-6 to TRBJ2-5; 9 bases are a match to TRBD2. Germline CDR1 reads MNHNY; CDR2 reads SVGAGI (reference sequence). This CDR3 comprises 14 residues. V lost 8 bases to trimming and J lost 2 bases; unmatched junction nucleotides: 6. CDR3 coding DNA: TGTGCCAGCGCCCTAGCGGGAATACAAGAGACCCAGTACTTC. Encoded protein: CASALAGIQETQYF.

This rearrangement joins TRBV11-1 to TRBJ2-7; no clear D gene. The CDR3 loop spans 11 amino acids. V lost 5 bases and J lost 4, with 6 bases in between. Germline V gene data show CDR1 as SGHAT and CDR2 as FQDESV (reference sequence). CDR3 bases: TGTGCCAGCAGCCAACATTACGAGCAGTACTTC. This codes for CASSQHYEQYF. The full variable domain, in which reference TRBV11-1 and TRBJ2-7 provide the parts outside the CDR3, is EAEVAQSPRYKITEKSQAVAFWCDPISGHATLYWYRQILGQGPELLVQFQDESVVDDSQLPKDRFSAERLKGVDSTLKIQPAELGDSAMYLCASSQHYEQYFGPGTRLTVT.

This clone was counted once. The chain combines TRBV6-6 with TRBJ2-7; 7 bases line up with TRBD2. Looked up from germline, CDR1 is MNHNY and CDR2 is SVGAGI (reference sequence). Trimming cost V 4 bases and J 0 bases; bases outside gene matches: 9. The CDR3 totals 16 residues. CDR3 amino acids: CASSFALALSSYEQYF. For the CDR3, the DNA is TGTGCCAGCAGTTTCGCACTAGCGTTGAGCTCCTACGAGCAGTACTTC.

The chain couples TRBV5-4 to TRBJ2-5, with D perhaps TRBD2 (5 bases). The CDR3 covers 15 residues. Germline CDR1 reads SGHNT; CDR2 reads YYREEE (reference sequence). Trimming stripped 0 bases from V and 0 bases from J, with 9 bases between. For the CDR3, the DNA is TGTGCCAGCAGCTTGGGACTACAGTACCAAGAGACCCAGTACTTC. Protein: CASSLGLQYQETQYF.

This chain uses TRBV5-1 with TRBJ1-5; TRBD1 agrees at 9 bases. With 4 bases clipped from V and 5 bases from J, the junction kept 13 bases outside the gene matches. The length of the CDR3 is 17 residues. Per germline, CDR1 SGHRS and CDR2 YFSETQ. CDR3 loop: CASSETSRQGGDQPQHF. As DNA, the CDR3 is TGCGCCAGCAGCGAAACGAGCCGACAGGGGGGCGATCAGCCCCAGCATTTT.

The chain is built from TRBV25-1 and TRBJ2-2; 9 bases are a match to TRBD2. V trimming: 8 bases; J trimming: 2 bases; junction bases outside the gene matches: 15. The CDR3 has 18 residues. Looked up from germline, CDR1 is MGHDK and CDR2 is SYGVNS. The chain's CDR3 is CASGLPGRLAGNTGELFF. For the CDR3, the DNA is TGTGCCAGCGGCCTGCCTGGAAGGCTAGCGGGAAACACCGGGGAGCTGTTTTTT.

This sequence joins TRBV2 and TRBJ2-2; 9 bases are a match to TRBD2. The germline CDR1 and CDR2 sequences are SNHLY and FYNNEI. V gave up 5 bases and J gave up 6 bases; unmatched junction bases: 10. The CDR3 has 16 amino acids. Written as DNA, the CDR3 is TGTGCCAGCAGTATCCTAGCGGGACCGGGTGCCGGGGAGCTGTTTTTT. It translates to CASSILAGPGAGELFF.

This rearrangement joins TRBV28 to TRBJ2-7, with TRBD1 matching over 9 bases. The germline gives CDR1 MDHEN, CDR2 SYDVKM. Losses at the gene ends were 5 bases for V and 1 base for J; bases not matched to a gene: 6. The CDR3 is 15 residues long. The chain's CDR3 is CASSRPGQGSYEQYF. The CDR3 DNA sequence: TGTGCCAGCAGTCGACCGGGACAGGGTTCCTACGAGCAGTACTTC.

This clone was counted once. V usage is TRBV7-9 and J usage is TRBJ2-2; no firm D call. Trimming removed 2 bases from V and 5 bases from J, with 3 bases in between. The CDR3 has 12 residues. Per the germline V gene, CDR1 is SEHNR and CDR2 is FQNEAQ (reference sequence). The CDR3 nucleotides read TGTGCCAGCAGCTTATTTACCGGGGAGCTGTTTTTT. This sequence encodes CASSLFTGELFF.

J is TRBJ1-1 and V is TRBV19, with 10 bases lining up with TRBD1. V gave up 9 bases and J gave up 5 bases; unmatched junction bases: 9. Germline-derived CDR1 and CDR2 are LNHDA and SQIVND (reference sequence). The CDR3 contains 14 residues. The CDR3 DNA reads TGTGCCAGCGACGACAGGGGGCGCGGGACTGAAGCTTTCTTT. Translating it yields CASDDRGRGTEAFF.

This chain links TRBV4-1 with TRBJ1-5, with D possibly being TRBD1 (5 bases). V was shortened by 0 bases and J by 0 bases, with 12 bases between the two germline ends. CDR1 and CDR2 from the germline V gene are MGHRA and YSYEKL. CDR3 size: 17 residues. The CDR3 spells CASSQDTGTDSNQPQHF. Here the CDR3 DNA reads TGCGCCAGCAGCCAAGACACGGGGACTGATAGCAATCAGCCCCAGCATTTT.

The CDR3 DNA follows: TGTGCCAGCTCACCACGGACAAGCAACACCGGGGAGCTGTTTTTT. Translating gives CASSPRTSNTGELFF. The chain couples TRBV18 to TRBJ2-2, with D tentatively TRBD1 (5 bases). V gave up 1 base and J gave up 2 bases, with 8 bases separating them. The CDR3 sequence is 15 residues long. The V gene's germline CDR1 is KGHSH and CDR2 LQKENI.

The chain couples TRBV18 to TRBJ2-2; the D gene is possibly TRBD1 (5 bases). Trimming took off 3 bases at V and 1 base at J, with 15 bases between the two ends. From germline, CDR1 is KGHSH and CDR2 LQKENI. The CDR3 loop spans 17 amino acids. The CDR3 loop is CASSPWETTGNTGELFF. The CDR3 DNA reads TGTGCCAGCTCACCCTGGGAAACAACAGGGAACACCGGGGAGCTGTTTTTT. Full variable domain (remainder filled in from reference TRBV18 and TRBJ2-2): NAGVMQNPRHLVRRRGQEARLRCSPMKGHSHVYWYRQLPEEGLKFMVYLQKENIIDESGMPKERFSAEFPKEGPSILRIQQVVRGDSAAYFCASSPWETTGNTGELFFGEGSRLTVL.

A single count supports this clone. The V call is TRBV10-1, the J call TRBJ1-2; TRBD1 aligns across 8 bases. Per germline, CDR1 WNHNN and CDR2 SYGVQD (reference sequence). V lost 6 bases, J lost 6 bases, and 6 bases stayed unmatched. The CDR3 length is 13 residues. CDR3 nucleotides: TGCGCCAGCAGCGAGACAGGGGAAGATGGCTACACCTTC. The encoded protein is CASSETGEDGYTF.

The V and J genes are TRBV25-1 and TRBJ2-2; D gene unclear. CDR1 and CDR2 (germline): MGHDK, SYGVNS. V lost 1 base and J 6 bases, leaving 9 bases between the germline ends. The CDR3 has 14 residues. CDR3: CASSEWSGSGELFF. CDR3 DNA sequence: TGTGCCAGCAGTGAATGGTCCGGGTCCGGGGAGCTGTTTTTT. Together with reference TRBV25-1 and TRBJ2-2, the CDR3 gives the full variable domain: EADIYQTPRYLVIGTGKKITLECSQTMGHDKMYWYQQDPGMELHLIHYSYGVNSTEKGDLSSESTVSRIRTEHFPLTLESARPSHTSQYLCASSEWSGSGELFFGEGSRLTVL.

The chain uses TRBV27 and TRBJ2-3; D is undetermined. Germline CDR1 reads MNHEY; CDR2 reads SMNVEV (reference sequence). The CDR3 sequence is 15 residues long. V lost 2 bases and J 2 bases, leaving 11 bases between the germline ends. The chain's CDR3 is CASSLRTGYTDTQYF. In DNA, the CDR3 is TGTGCCAGCAGTTTAAGAACCGGGTACACAGATACGCAGTATTTT.

This sequence joins TRBV5-5 and TRBJ1-5; D might be TRBD1 (5 bases). V shed 0 bases and J shed 7 bases, with 14 bases lying between them. Germline V gives CDR1 SGHKS, CDR2 YYEKEE (reference sequence). This CDR3 comprises 15 residues. The CDR3 loop reads CASSLGRQGEQPQHF. The DNA of the CDR3 is TGTGCCAGCAGCTTGGGGCGCCAGGGAGAACAGCCCCAGCATTTT.

The chain uses TRBV4-1 and TRBJ2-7; D may be TRBD2 (5 bases). This CDR3 has 15 residues. Trimming removed 4 bases at V and 7 bases at J, with 20 bases between. The germline gives CDR1 MGHRA, CDR2 YSYEKL. The CDR3 spells CASSRIPGLVREQYF. The CDR3 coding sequence is TGCGCCAGCAGCCGGATTCCCGGACTCGTAAGGGAGCAGTACTTC.

The chain has TRBV29-1 and TRBJ2-1; TRBD2 agrees at 8 bases. Germline CDR1 is SQVTM and CDR2 is ANQGSEA. This CDR3 contains 12 residues. J gave up 10 bases and V 7 bases, and 9 bases lay outside the gene matches. Written as DNA, the CDR3 is TGCAGCGCACTCCCGGGGGGGGCGGAGCAGTTCTTC. As protein: CSALPGGAEQFF.

The chain links TRBV29-1 to TRBJ2-3, with D hard to call. This CDR3 contains 12 residues. Germline CDR1 reads SQVTM; CDR2 reads ANQGSEA. V was cut by 2 bases and J by 1 base, with 4 bases left in between. The CDR3 protein is CSVELGTDTQYF. Written as DNA, the CDR3 is TGCAGCGTTGAATTGGGCACAGATACGCAGTATTTT.

The V call is TRBV19, the J call TRBJ1-1; D is undetermined. Trimming cost V 2 bases and J 0 bases, with 4 bases left between them. The germline V gene encodes CDR1 LNHDA and CDR2 SQIVND (reference sequence). CDR3 length: 13 amino acids. The CDR3 region is CASSIQMNTEAFF. The CDR3 DNA reads TGTGCCAGTAGTATACAAATGAACACTGAAGCTTTCTTT.

As regards this clone: This sample also contains other DNA sequences that code for the same CDR3. V and J are TRBV19 and TRBJ1-5; D not resolved. From germline, CDR1 is LNHDA and CDR2 SQIVND (reference sequence). The ends were cut back, 6 bases at V and 2 bases at J, with 8 bases in the middle. The CDR3 sequence is 13 residues long. CDR3 sequence reads: CASSVAGNQPQHF. DNA for the CDR3: TGTGCCAGTAGCGTAGCGGGCAATCAGCCCCAGCATTTT.

V gene TRBV6-5 combines with J gene TRBJ2-3, with D perhaps assigned TRBD1 or TRBD2 (7 bases each). Deletions cut 5 bases from V and 2 bases from J, with 14 bases between. CDR3 size: 15 residues. From germline, CDR1 is MNHEY and CDR2 SVGAGI. The CDR3 region is CASSAGDSNTDTQYF. CDR3 in DNA: TGTGCCAGCAGTGCGGGGGACAGCAACACAGATACGCAGTATTTT.